This T cell receptor beta chain was observed in a study of radiotherapy plus CTLA-4 blockade in lung cancer. Study as a whole: 15% to 20% of patients responded objectively, and roughly 34% achieved disease control.

Regarding the study as a whole: The study found tumor-derived TCR clones expanded in blood after radiotherapy plus ipilimumab.

As for this clone: The antigen is not known.

Measured with immunoSEQ multiplex PCR; TCRdb has only the in-frame clones, and not every one. The data contain approximately 40,000 clones, 70% to 90% of them singletons. The specimen was peripheral blood, collected from a patient treated with radiotherapy plus ipilimumab. The source is a human donor with non-small cell lung cancer whose response to radiotherapy plus ipilimumab could not be evaluated.

CDR3 bases: TGTGCCAGCAGCTTATCCTCAGGGGCCTACACCGGGGAGCTGTTTTTT. As protein: CASSLSSGAYTGELFF. J is TRBJ2-2 and V is TRBV7-2, with TRBD1 as a possible D gene (6 bases). In germline, CDR1 is SGHTA, CDR2 FQGNSA. The CDR3 totals 16 residues. Trimming removed 2 bases from V and 3 bases from J, with 13 bases in between. Based on the CDR3 plus reference TRBV7-2 and TRBJ2-2, the full variable domain is GAGVSQSPSNKVTEKGKDVELRCDPISGHTALYWYRQSLGQGLEFLIYFQGNSAPDKSGLPSDRFSAERTGGSVSTLTIQRTQQEDSAVYLCASSLSSGAYTGELFFGEGSRLTVL.